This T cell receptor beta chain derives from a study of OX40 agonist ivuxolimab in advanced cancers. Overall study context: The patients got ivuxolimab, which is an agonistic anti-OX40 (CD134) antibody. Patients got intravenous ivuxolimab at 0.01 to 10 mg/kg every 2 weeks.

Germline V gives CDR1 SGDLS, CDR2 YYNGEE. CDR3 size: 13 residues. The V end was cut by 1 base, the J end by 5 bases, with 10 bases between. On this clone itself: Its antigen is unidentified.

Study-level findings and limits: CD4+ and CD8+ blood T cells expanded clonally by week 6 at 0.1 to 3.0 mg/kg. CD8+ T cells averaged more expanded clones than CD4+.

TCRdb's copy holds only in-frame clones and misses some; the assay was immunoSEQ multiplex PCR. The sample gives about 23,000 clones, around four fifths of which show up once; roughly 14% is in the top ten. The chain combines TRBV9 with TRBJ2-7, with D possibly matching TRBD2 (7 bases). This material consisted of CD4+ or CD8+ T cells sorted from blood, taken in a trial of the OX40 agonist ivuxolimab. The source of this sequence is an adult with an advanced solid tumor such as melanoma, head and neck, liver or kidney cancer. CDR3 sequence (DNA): TGTGCCAGCAGCGTAAGGGGGGGCCACGAGCAGTACTTC. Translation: CASSVRGGHEQYF.